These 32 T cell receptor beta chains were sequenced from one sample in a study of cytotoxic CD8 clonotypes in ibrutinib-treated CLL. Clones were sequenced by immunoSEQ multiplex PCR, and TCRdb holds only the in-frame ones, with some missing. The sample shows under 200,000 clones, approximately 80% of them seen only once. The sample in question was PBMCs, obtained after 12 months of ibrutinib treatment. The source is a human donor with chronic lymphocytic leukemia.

The CDR3 sequence is CASSGQGAMYGYTF. Written as DNA, the CDR3 is TGTGCCAGCTCCGGACAGGGGGCAATGTATGGCTACACCTTC. The chain combines TRBV2 with TRBJ1-2, with 11 bases identical to TRBD1. The CDR3 loop spans 14 amino acids. V shed 8 bases and J 5 bases; nucleotides not matched to a gene: 7. The germline gives CDR1 SNHLY, CDR2 FYNNEI.

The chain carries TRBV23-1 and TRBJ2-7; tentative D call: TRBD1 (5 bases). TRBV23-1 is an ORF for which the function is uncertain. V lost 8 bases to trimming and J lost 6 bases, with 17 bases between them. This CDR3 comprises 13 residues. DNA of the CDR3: TGCGCCAGCCCTTGGGAAGGGGCCTTCGAGCAGTACTTC. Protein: CASPWEGAFEQYF.

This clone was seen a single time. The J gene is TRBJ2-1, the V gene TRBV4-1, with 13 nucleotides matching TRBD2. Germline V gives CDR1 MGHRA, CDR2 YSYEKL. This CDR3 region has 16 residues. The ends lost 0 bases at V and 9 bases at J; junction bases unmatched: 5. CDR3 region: CASSQETSGRDREQFF. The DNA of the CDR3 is TGCGCCAGCAGCCAAGAAACTAGCGGGAGGGATCGTGAGCAGTTCTTC.

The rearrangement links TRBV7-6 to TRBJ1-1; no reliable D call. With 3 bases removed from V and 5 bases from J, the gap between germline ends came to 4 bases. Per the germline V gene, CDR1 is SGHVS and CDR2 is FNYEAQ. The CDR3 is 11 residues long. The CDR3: CASSLGTEAFF. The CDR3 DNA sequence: TGTGCCAGCAGCTTGGGGACTGAAGCTTTCTTT.

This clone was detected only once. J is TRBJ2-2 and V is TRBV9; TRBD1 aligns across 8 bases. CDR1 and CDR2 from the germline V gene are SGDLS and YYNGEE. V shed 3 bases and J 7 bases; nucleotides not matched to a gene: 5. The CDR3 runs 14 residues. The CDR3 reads CASSAGGGGGELFF. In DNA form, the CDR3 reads TGTGCCAGCAGCGCAGGGGGCGGTGGCGGGGAGCTGTTTTTT. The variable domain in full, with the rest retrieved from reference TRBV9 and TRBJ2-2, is DSGVTQTPKHLITATGQRVTLRCSPRSGDLSVYWYQQSLDQGLQFLIQYYNGEERAKGNILERFSAQQFPDLHSELNLSSLELGDSALYFCASSAGGGGGELFFGEGSRLTVL.

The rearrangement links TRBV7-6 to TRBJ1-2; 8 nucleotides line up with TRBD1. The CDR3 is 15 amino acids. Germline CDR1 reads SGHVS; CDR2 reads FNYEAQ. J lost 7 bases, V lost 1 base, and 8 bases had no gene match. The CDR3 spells CASSLEVQGASGYTF. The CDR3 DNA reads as TGTGCCAGCAGCTTAGAGGTGCAGGGGGCGAGTGGCTACACCTTC.

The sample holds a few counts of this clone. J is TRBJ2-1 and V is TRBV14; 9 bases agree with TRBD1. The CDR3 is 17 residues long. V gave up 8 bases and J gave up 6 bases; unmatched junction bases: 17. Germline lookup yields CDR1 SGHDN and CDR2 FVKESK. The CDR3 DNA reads TGTGCCAGCTCGATCGGTGGGACAGGGTGGGGAGGCAATGAGCAGTTCTTC. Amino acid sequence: CASSIGGTGWGGNEQFF.

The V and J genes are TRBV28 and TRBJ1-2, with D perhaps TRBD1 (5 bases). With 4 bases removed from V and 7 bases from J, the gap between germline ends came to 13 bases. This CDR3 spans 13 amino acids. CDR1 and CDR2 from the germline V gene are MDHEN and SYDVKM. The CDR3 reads CASSWRAGGGYTF. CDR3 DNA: TGTGCCAGCAGTTGGCGGGCTGGGGGTGGCTACACCTTC.

The CDR3 bases are TGTGCCAGCAGTGAGTCGGGACTAGCGGGAGGGCAGCCAAGGTACGAGCAGTACTTC. Encoded protein: CASSESGLAGGQPRYEQYF. The chain combines TRBV6-1 with TRBJ2-7, with 16 positions matching TRBD2. J was trimmed by 4 bases and V by 3 bases; bases with no gene match: 12. Per germline, CDR1 MNHNS and CDR2 SASEGT. The CDR3 runs 19 residues.

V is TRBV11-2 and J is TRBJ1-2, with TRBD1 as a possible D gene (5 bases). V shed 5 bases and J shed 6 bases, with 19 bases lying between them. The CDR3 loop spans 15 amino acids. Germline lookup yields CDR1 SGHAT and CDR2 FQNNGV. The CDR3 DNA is TGTGCCAGCAGCAGACCCGGCAGGGTTTTGGATGGCTACACCTTC. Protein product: CASSRPGRVLDGYTF.

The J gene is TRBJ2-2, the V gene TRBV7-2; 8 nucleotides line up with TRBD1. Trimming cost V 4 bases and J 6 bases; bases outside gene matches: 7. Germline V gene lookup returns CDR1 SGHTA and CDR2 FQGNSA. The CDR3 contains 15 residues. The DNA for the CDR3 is TGTGCCAGCAGCTCCCCAGGGGGCGCCCCCGGGGAGCTGTTTTTT. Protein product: CASSSPGGAPGELFF. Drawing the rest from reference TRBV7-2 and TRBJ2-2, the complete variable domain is GAGVSQSPSNKVTEKGKDVELRCDPISGHTALYWYRQSLGQGLEFLIYFQGNSAPDKSGLPSDRFSAERTGGSVSTLTIQRTQQEDSAVYLCASSSPGGAPGELFFGEGSRLTVL.

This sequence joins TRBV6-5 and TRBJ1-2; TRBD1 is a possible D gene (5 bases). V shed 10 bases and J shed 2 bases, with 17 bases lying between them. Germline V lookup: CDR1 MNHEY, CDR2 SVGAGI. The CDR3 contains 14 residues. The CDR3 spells CATRNQGRNYGYTF. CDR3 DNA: TGTGCCACCCGGAACCAGGGACGGAACTATGGCTACACCTTC.

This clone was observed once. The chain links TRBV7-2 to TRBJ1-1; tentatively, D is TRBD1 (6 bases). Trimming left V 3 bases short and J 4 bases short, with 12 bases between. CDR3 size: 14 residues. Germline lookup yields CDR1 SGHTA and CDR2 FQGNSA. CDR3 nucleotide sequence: TGTGCCAGCAGCTTTAAGGGGGTAGGCACTGAAGCTTTCTTT. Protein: CASSFKGVGTEAFF.

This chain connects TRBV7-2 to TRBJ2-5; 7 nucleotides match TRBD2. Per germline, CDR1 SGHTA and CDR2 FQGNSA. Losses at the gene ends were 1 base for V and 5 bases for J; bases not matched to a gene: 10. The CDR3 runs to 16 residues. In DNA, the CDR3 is TGTGCCAGCAGCTTAGTTGGGGGGGTAGGCATGGAGACCCAGTACTTC. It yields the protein CASSLVGGVGMETQYF.

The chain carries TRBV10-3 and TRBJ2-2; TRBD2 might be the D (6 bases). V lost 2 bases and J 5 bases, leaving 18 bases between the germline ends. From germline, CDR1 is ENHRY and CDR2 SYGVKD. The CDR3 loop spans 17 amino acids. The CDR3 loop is CAISEPRGGADTGELFF. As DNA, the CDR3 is TGTGCCATCAGTGAGCCGAGAGGAGGGGCGGATACCGGGGAGCTGTTTTTT.

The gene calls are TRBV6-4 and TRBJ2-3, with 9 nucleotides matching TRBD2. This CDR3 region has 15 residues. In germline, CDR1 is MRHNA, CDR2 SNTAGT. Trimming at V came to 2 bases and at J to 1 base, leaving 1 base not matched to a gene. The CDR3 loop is CASSDVAGGTDTQYF. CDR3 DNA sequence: TGTGCCAGCAGTGACGTAGCGGGGGGCACAGATACGCAGTATTTT.

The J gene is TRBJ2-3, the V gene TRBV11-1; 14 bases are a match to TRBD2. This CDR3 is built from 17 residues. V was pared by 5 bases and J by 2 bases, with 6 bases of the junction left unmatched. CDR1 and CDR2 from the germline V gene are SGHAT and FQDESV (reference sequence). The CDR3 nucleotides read TGTGCCAGCAGCGCTCGACTAGCGGGAGGGTTCACAGATACGCAGTATTTT. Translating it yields CASSARLAGGFTDTQYF.

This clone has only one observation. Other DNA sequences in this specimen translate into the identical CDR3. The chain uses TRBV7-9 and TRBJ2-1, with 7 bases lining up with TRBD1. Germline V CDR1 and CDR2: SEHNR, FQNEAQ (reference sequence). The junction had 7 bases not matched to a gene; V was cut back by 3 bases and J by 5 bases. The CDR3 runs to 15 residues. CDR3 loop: CASSLDLGQHNEQFF. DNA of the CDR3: TGTGCCAGCAGCTTGGACTTGGGACAGCACAATGAGCAGTTCTTC.

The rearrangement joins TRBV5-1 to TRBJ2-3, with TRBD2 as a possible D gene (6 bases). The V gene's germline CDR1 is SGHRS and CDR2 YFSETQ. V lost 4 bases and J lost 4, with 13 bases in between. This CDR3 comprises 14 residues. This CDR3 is CASSPTGGADTQYF. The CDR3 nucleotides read TGCGCCAGCAGCCCAACGGGCGGGGCAGATACGCAGTATTTT. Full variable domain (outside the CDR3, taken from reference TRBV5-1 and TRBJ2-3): KAGVTQTPRYLIKTRGQQVTLSCSPISGHRSVSWYQQTPGQGLQFLFEYFSETQRNKGNFPGRFSGRQFSNSRSEMNVSTLELGDSALYLCASSPTGGADTQYFGPGTRLTVL.

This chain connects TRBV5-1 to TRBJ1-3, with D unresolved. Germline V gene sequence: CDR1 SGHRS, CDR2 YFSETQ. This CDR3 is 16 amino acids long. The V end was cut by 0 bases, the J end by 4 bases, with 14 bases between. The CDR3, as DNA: TGCGCCAGCAGCTTGGAATTTACGGCCGCCGGAAACACCATATATTTT. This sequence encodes CASSLEFTAAGNTIYF.

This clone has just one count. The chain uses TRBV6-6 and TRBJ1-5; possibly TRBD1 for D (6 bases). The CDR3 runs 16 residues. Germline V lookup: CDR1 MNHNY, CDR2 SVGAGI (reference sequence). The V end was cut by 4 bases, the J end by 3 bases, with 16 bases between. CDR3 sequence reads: CASSSPGQGDNQPQHF. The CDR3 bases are TGTGCCAGCAGTTCCCCGGGACAAGGCGACAATCAGCCCCAGCATTTT.

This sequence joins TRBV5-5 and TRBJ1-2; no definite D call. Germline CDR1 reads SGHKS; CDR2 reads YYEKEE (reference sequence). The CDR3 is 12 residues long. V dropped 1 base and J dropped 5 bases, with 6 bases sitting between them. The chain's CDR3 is CASSLMGYGYTF. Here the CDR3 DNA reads TGTGCCAGCAGCTTGATGGGTTATGGCTACACCTTC.

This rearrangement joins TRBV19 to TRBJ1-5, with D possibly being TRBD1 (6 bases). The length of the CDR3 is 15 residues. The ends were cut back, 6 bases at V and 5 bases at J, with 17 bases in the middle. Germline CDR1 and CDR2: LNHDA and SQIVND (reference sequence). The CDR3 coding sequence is TGTGCCAGTAGGAAACAGGGACCGCGGGATCAGCCCCAGCATTTT. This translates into CASRKQGPRDQPQHF.

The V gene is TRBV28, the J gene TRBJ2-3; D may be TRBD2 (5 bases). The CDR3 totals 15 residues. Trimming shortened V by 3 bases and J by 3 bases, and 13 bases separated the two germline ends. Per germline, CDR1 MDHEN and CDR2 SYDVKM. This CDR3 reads CASSFSGRRTDTQYF. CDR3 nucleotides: TGTGCCAGCAGTTTCAGCGGTAGAAGAACAGATACGCAGTATTTT.

The CDR3 sequence is CASSLTASTDTQYF. In nucleotides, the CDR3 is TGTGCCAGCAGCTTAACAGCGAGCACAGATACGCAGTATTTT. The V and J genes are TRBV7-9 and TRBJ2-3; D not certain. This CDR3 has 14 amino acids. From germline, CDR1 is SEHNR and CDR2 FQNEAQ (reference sequence). Trimming took off 2 bases at V and 0 bases at J, with 6 bases between the two ends.

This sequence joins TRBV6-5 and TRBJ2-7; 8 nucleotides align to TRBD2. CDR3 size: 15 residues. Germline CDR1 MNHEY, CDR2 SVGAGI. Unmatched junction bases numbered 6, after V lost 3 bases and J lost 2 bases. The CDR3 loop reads CASSYLSGATYEQYF. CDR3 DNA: TGTGCCAGCAGTTATCTTAGCGGGGCAACCTACGAGCAGTACTTC.

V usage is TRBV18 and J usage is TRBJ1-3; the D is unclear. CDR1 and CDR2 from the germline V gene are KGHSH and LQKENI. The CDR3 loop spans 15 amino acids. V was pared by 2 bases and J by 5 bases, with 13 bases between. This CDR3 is CASSPVPQFRNTIYF. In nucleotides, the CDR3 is TGTGCCAGCTCACCAGTGCCTCAGTTTAGAAACACCATATATTTT.

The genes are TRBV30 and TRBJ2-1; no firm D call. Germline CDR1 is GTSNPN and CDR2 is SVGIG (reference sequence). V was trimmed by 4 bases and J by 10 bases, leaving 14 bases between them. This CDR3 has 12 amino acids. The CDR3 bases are TGTGCCTGGACCAACCAGTATTTGGAGCAGTTCTTC. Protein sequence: CAWTNQYLEQFF.

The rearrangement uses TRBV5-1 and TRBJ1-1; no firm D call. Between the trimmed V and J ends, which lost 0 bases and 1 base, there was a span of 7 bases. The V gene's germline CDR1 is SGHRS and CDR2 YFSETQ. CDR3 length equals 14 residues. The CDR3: CASSLELENTEAFF. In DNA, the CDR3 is TGCGCCAGCAGCTTGGAGCTCGAGAACACTGAAGCTTTCTTT.

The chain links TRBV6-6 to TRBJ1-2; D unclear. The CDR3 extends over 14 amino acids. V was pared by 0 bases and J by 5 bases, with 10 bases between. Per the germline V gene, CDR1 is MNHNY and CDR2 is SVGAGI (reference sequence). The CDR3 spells CASSYSVGQYGYTF. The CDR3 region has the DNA TGTGCCAGCAGTTACTCGGTGGGTCAATATGGCTACACCTTC.

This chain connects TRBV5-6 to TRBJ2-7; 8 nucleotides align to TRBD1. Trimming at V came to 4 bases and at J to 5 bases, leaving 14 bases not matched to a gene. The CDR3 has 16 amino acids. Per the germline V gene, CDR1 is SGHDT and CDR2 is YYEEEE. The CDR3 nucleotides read TGTGCCAGCAGCCGTCGACGGACAGGGCTCACTGACGAGCAGTACTTC. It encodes CASSRRRTGLTDEQYF.

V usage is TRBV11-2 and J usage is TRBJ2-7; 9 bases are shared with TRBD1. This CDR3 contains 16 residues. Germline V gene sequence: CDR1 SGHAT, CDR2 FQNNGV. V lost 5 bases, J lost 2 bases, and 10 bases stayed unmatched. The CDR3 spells CASSPRTGALAYEQYF. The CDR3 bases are TGTGCCAGCAGCCCAAGGACAGGGGCTCTTGCCTACGAGCAGTACTTC. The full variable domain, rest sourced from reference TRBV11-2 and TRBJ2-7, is EAGVAQSPRYKIIEKRQSVAFWCNPISGHATLYWYQQILGQGPKLLIQFQNNGVVDDSQLPKDRFSAERLKGVDSTLKIQPAKLEDSAVYLCASSPRTGALAYEQYFGPGTRLTVT.